What follows are 16 T cell receptor beta chains derived from one specimen sequenced in a study of cytomegalovirus exposure and HLA in healthy donors. Sequencing was performed with immunoSEQ multiplex PCR; in TCRdb, only in-frame clones are kept and a portion is missing. The sample consists of about 160,000 clones, approximately 96% of them appearing once. Sequences were obtained from PBMCs. The receptors stem from a woman aged 18-29 years in good health and CMV-seronegative.

The sample holds one count of this clone. The chain is built from TRBV9 and TRBJ2-7; tentatively, D is TRBD1 (6 bases). Looked up from germline, CDR1 is SGDLS and CDR2 is YYNGEE. The CDR3 runs to 16 residues. The V and J ends lost 0 bases and 6 bases respectively, with 19 bases between them. The CDR3 sequence: CASSVEGDGRAGEQYF. CDR3 coding DNA: TGTGCCAGCAGCGTAGAGGGGGACGGCAGGGCGGGCGAGCAGTACTTC.

V usage is TRBV19 and J usage is TRBJ2-7, with 7 bases matching TRBD1. Germline values: CDR1 LNHDA, CDR2 SQIVND (reference sequence). The CDR3 contains 12 residues. V lost 8 bases to trimming and J lost 3 bases; unmatched junction nucleotides: 4. CDR3 residues: CASQGQSYEQYF. In DNA form, the CDR3 reads TGTGCCAGTCAGGGACAGAGCTACGAGCAGTACTTC.

CDR3 region: CASSLQGANQPQHF. Written as DNA, the CDR3 is TGTGCCAGCAGTTTACAGGGGGCGAATCAGCCCCAGCATTTT. This rearrangement joins TRBV6-6 to TRBJ1-5, with TRBD1 identical over 9 bases. The CDR3 runs to 14 residues. Germline trimming cut 4 bases from V and 4 bases from J; bases unmatched to any gene: 2. Germline assignment: CDR1 MNHNY and CDR2 SVGAGI (reference sequence).

V usage is TRBV6-1 and J usage is TRBJ1-6, with a tentative D call TRBD1 (5 bases). Germline CDR1 reads MNHNS; CDR2 reads SASEGT. This CDR3 has 15 amino acids. V was cut by 1 base and J by 2 bases, with 6 bases left in between. The CDR3 region is CASSEGGAYNSPLHF. For the CDR3, the DNA is TGTGCCAGCAGTGAAGGGGGGGCCTATAATTCACCCCTCCACTTT.

The CDR3 spells CASSMDSLNSPLHF. The CDR3 DNA sequence: TGTGCCAGCAGCATGGACAGTCTTAATTCACCCCTCCACTTT. The chain combines TRBV9 with TRBJ1-6, with D possibly matching TRBD1 (6 bases). V lost 4 bases, J lost 6 bases, and 11 bases lay in between. CDR1 and CDR2 (germline): SGDLS, YYNGEE. This CDR3 comprises 14 residues. Drawing the rest from reference TRBV9 and TRBJ1-6, the complete variable domain is DSGVTQTPKHLITATGQRVTLRCSPRSGDLSVYWYQQSLDQGLQFLIQYYNGEERAKGNILERFSAQQFPDLHSELNLSSLELGDSALYFCASSMDSLNSPLHFGNGTRLTVT.

V usage is TRBV6-1 and J usage is TRBJ1-2, with D uncertain. V lost 5 bases, J lost 10 bases, and 14 bases lay in between. From germline, CDR1 is MNHNS and CDR2 SASEGT. The length of the CDR3 is 12 residues. The CDR3 DNA reads as TGTGCCAGCAGTCCAAGCTTACAGTACTACACCTTC. Translation: CASSPSLQYYTF.

The chain is built from TRBV10-3 and TRBJ1-2; TRBD1 is a possible D gene (6 bases). V dropped 4 bases and J dropped 8 bases, with 14 bases sitting between them. The CDR3 has 13 residues. Per germline, CDR1 ENHRY and CDR2 SYGVKD. The CDR3 coding sequence is TGTGCCATCAGTGCGGGGGGCGTTGGAGGCTACACCTTC. It codes for CAISAGGVGGYTF.

The J gene is TRBJ2-2, the V gene TRBV11-2; D might be TRBD2 (6 bases). The germline V gene has CDR1 SGHAT and CDR2 FQNNGV. Trimming removed 5 bases from V and 6 bases from J, with 19 bases in between. The CDR3 spans 16 residues. The CDR3 nucleotides read TGTGCCAGCAGCAGCCTCCGCGGGGCCCAGCCCGGGGAGCTGTTTTTT. Protein: CASSSLRGAQPGELFF.

J is TRBJ2-7 and V is TRBV13, with 8 bases fitting TRBD2. V shed 5 bases and J 3 bases; nucleotides not matched to a gene: 12. There are 16 residues in the CDR3. Germline V gives CDR1 PRHDT, CDR2 FYEKMQ (reference sequence). The DNA of the CDR3 is TGTGCCAGCAGCAGGAGCGGGGGCCCGAATCACTACGAGCAGTACTTC. Amino acids: CASSRSGGPNHYEQYF.

The V and J genes are TRBV6-6 and TRBJ2-5; 12 bases match TRBD2. Germline CDR1 and CDR2: MNHNY and SVGAGI (reference sequence). V shed 2 bases and J 2 bases; nucleotides not matched to a gene: 3. This CDR3 has 16 amino acids. The CDR3 here is CASSYGTSGPQETQYF. CDR3 sequence (DNA): TGTGCCAGCAGTTACGGGACTAGCGGGCCGCAAGAGACCCAGTACTTC.

The J gene is TRBJ2-5, the V gene TRBV2; 11 bases agree with TRBD2. Losses at the gene ends were 4 bases for V and 3 bases for J; bases not matched to a gene: 4. Germline lookup yields CDR1 SNHLY and CDR2 FYNNEI. The CDR3 has 15 residues. For the CDR3, the DNA is TGTGCCAGCAGTGTATTACTAGCGGGGGAAGAGACCCAGTACTTC. Translation gives CASSVLLAGEETQYF.

The chain links TRBV15 to TRBJ1-3; D may be TRBD1 (5 bases). There are 14 residues in the CDR3. V lost 5 bases and J 4 bases, leaving 12 bases between the germline ends. CDR1 and CDR2 from the germline V gene are LNHNV and YYDKDF (reference sequence). CDR3 coding DNA: TGTGCCACCAGCCGCCAGGGTTCCGGAAACACCATATATTTT. The encoded protein is CATSRQGSGNTIYF.

The chain employs TRBV7-9 and TRBJ2-6, with D unresolved. V lost 5 bases to trimming and J lost 4 bases, with 3 bases between them. Germline CDR1 SEHNR, CDR2 FQNEAQ (reference sequence). The CDR3 is 12 amino acids. The CDR3 DNA reads TGTGCCAGCAGCCTCGGGGCCAACGTCCTGACTTTC. It codes for CASSLGANVLTF.

The count of this clone is one. Germline is not matched at one junction end, which may reflect a read error. The chain combines TRBV6-6 with TRBJ1-2; 7 positions agree with TRBD1. The germline V gene has CDR1 MNHNY and CDR2 SVGAGI (reference sequence). The CDR3 length is 15 residues. CDR3 sequence (DNA): TGTGCCAGCAGTAACTCCCCGGGACAGTTAGCTGGCTACACCTTC. Its protein product is CASSNSPGQLAGYTF.

V usage is TRBV7-2 and J usage is TRBJ2-3, with D possibly being TRBD1 (5 bases). V was trimmed by 4 bases and J by 1 base, leaving 12 bases between them. Germline assignment: CDR1 SGHTA and CDR2 FQGNSA. The CDR3 is made up of 15 amino acids. CDR3 amino acids: CASSYVRRGTDTQYF. The CDR3 DNA sequence: TGTGCCAGCAGCTACGTCCGCAGGGGCACAGATACGCAGTATTTT.

The chain recombines TRBV7-6 with TRBJ2-7; 10 nucleotides align to TRBD1. With 5 bases clipped from V and 3 bases from J, the junction kept 13 bases outside the gene matches. This CDR3 region has 17 residues. Per the germline V gene, CDR1 is SGHVS and CDR2 is FNYEAQ. The CDR3 reads CASSLGGGQGSLYEQYF. The CDR3 DNA sequence: TGTGCCAGCAGCCTAGGCGGGGGACAGGGGTCCCTCTACGAGCAGTACTTC.